A single sample gave rise to the 19 T cell receptor beta chains below, sequenced in a study of regulatory T cells in long-lasting Graves disease. Time point: persistent/refractory GD, antithyroid drugs over 5 years with positive TRAb. Scientists built the TCR library using RNA that was extracted from PBMCs. For TCR beta, libraries came from iRepertoire HTBI primers and Arm-PCR of CDR3 regions. MiXCR was run by TCRdb on the multiplex PCR reads, yielding one entry per CDR3 protein. Among hundreds of thousands of distinct CDR3 sequences, around 20% were seen once, and the ten largest hold 7% to 10%. Sequenced here: peripheral blood mononuclear cells (PBMCs), sampled when the disease was refractory, from a patient treated with antithyroid drugs. These receptors all stem from a female donor with Graves disease.

The rearrangement uses TRBV20-1 and TRBJ2-2, with 10 bases identical to TRBD2. This CDR3 has 17 residues. In germline, CDR1 is DFQATT, CDR2 SNEGSKA (reference sequence). J was trimmed by 4 bases and V by 7 bases; bases with no gene match: 15. The CDR3 spells CSVVRASGSLGTGELFF. Written as DNA, the CDR3 is TGCAGTGTAGTACGGGCTAGCGGGAGCTTAGGCACCGGGGAGCTGTTTTTT.

The chain links TRBV20-1 to TRBJ1-2; D remains unclear. The germline V and J ends were trimmed by 3 bases and 2 bases, with 19 bases remaining between them. The germline V gene has CDR1 DFQATT and CDR2 SNEGSKA (reference sequence). CDR3 size: 16 residues. CDR3 bases: TGCAGTGCTAGGGCAACACAGATTATTTTGAACTATGGCTACACCTTC. As protein: CSARATQIILNYGYTF.

Ten or more counts support this clonotype. The rearrangement joins TRBV18 to TRBJ2-7, with D possibly matching TRBD1 (6 bases). V was cut by 6 bases and J by 3 bases, with 15 bases left in between. There are 14 residues in the CDR3. The germline V gene encodes CDR1 KGHSH and CDR2 LQKENI. The CDR3 protein is CASSMRTDHYEQYF. The CDR3 coding sequence is TGTGCCAGCTCGATGAGGACAGACCACTACGAGCAGTACTTC. Using reference TRBV18 and TRBJ2-7 for the parts outside the CDR3, the full variable domain is NAGVMQNPRHLVRRRGQEARLRCSPMKGHSHVYWYRQLPEEGLKFMVYLQKENIIDESGMPKERFSAEFPKEGPSILRIQQVVRGDSAAYFCASSMRTDHYEQYFGPGTRLTVT.

This clonotype occurred a few times. V is TRBV12-3 or TRBV12-4 and J is TRBJ1-1; D is ambiguous. V lost 10 bases and J 4 bases, leaving 25 bases between the germline ends. The CDR3 is made up of 16 amino acids. CDR3 sequence: CATKNIGVFGSTEAFF. The CDR3 nucleotides read TGTGCCACTAAGAACATTGGGGTATTCGGAAGCACTGAAGCTTTCTTT.

V usage is TRBV5-1 and J usage is TRBJ1-1; D not resolved. Germline assignment: CDR1 SGHRS and CDR2 YFSETQ. The V end lost 6 bases, the J end lost 4 bases, and 13 bases lay between the germline ends. The CDR3 runs 13 residues. The CDR3 nucleotides are TGCGCCAGCATCCTATTAGGGAGCACTGAAGCTTTCTTT. Translation gives CASILLGSTEAFF.

In this sample, this clonotype turned up once. The chain joins TRBV5-5 to TRBJ1-1; D uncertain. The CDR3 loop spans 14 amino acids. Between the trimmed V and J ends, which lost 0 bases and 3 bases, there was a span of 9 bases. Germline assignment: CDR1 SGHKS and CDR2 YYEKEE (reference sequence). The CDR3 here is CASSLVGFHTEAFF. The CDR3, as DNA: TGTGCCAGCAGCTTGGTAGGGTTTCACACTGAAGCTTTCTTT.

This clonotype was detected a few times. One junction end does not reproduce the germline sequence, and a read error may be involved. This chain joins TRBV28 and TRBJ1-3; D might be TRBD1 (6 bases). The germline CDR1 and CDR2 sequences are MDHEN and SYDVKM. The CDR3 consists of 15 residues. The CDR3 loop reads CASTSTGASRNTIYF. The DNA of the CDR3 is TGTGCCAGCACCTCGACAGGAGCCTCTAGAAACACCATATATTTT.

This clonotype was detected ten times or more. The J gene is TRBJ1-5, the V gene TRBV28; tentatively, D is TRBD1 (6 bases). Germline CDR1 MDHEN, CDR2 SYDVKM. The CDR3 covers 15 residues. The germline V and J ends were trimmed by 5 bases and 2 bases, with 13 bases remaining between them. The DNA for the CDR3 is TGTGCCAGCAGTCTCCGGACAGAAGGCAATCAGCCCCAGCATTTT. Protein sequence: CASSLRTEGNQPQHF.

This clonotype came up once. A read error may explain this, as a much larger clone is one base away. The chain employs TRBV20-1 and TRBJ2-6; weak D call: TRBD1 (6 bases). The germline V and J ends were trimmed by 3 bases and 2 bases, with 17 bases remaining between them. The CDR3 sequence is 17 residues long. The germline V gene has CDR1 DFQATT and CDR2 SNEGSKA (reference sequence). As DNA, the CDR3 is TGCAGTGCTAGCCAGACAGGTTGGAGCCCTGGGGCCAACGTCCTGACTTTC. Amino acid sequence: CSASQTGWSPGANVLTF.

In this sample, this clonotype turned up many times. The chain links TRBV28 to TRBJ1-6; D perhaps matches TRBD1 (6 bases). Germline CDR1 reads MDHEN; CDR2 reads SYDVKM. The CDR3 is 16 amino acids. Trimming left V 0 bases short and J 8 bases short, with 14 bases between. Here the CDR3 DNA reads TGTGCCAGCAGTTTATGGGGTACAGGGTTTGATTCACCCCTCCACTTT. This codes for CASSLWGTGFDSPLHF.

As concerns this clonotype: This likely stems from a read error, as it lies one base from a far larger clone. The rearrangement links TRBV10-3 to TRBJ2-5; 8 positions match TRBD2. This CDR3 has 13 residues. Germline V CDR1 and CDR2: ENHRY, SYGVKD. The CDR3: CASSYEREKTQHF. DNA of the CDR3: TGTGCCAGCAGTTACGAGCGGGAGAAGACCCAGCACTTC.

A note on this clonotype: This may stem from a read error, because a much larger clone lies one nucleotide away. The chain recombines TRBV6-1 with TRBJ2-7; 8 bases are shared with TRBD1. Germline loops: CDR1 MNHNS, CDR2 SASEGT. The CDR3 length is 15 residues. V dropped 5 bases and J dropped 8; count of bases not matched to a gene: 14. In nucleotides, the CDR3 is TGTGCCAGCAGTCCACCCTTGTCAGGGGGCTTCAAGCAGTACTTC. Its protein is CASSPPLSGGFKQYF.

This clonotype came up many times. The J gene is TRBJ1-5, the V gene TRBV28; D gene ambiguous. Between the trimmed V and J ends, which lost 3 bases and 6 bases, there was a span of 12 bases. Looked up from germline, CDR1 is MDHEN and CDR2 is SYDVKM. This CDR3 has 14 residues. CDR3 in DNA: TGTGCCAGCAGTTTTTCTATGGGAAGTCAGCCCCAGCATTTT. Translated: CASSFSMGSQPQHF. The full variable domain, its missing parts supplied by reference TRBV28 and TRBJ1-5, is DVKVTQSSRYLVKRTGEKVFLECVQDMDHENMFWYRQDPGLGLRLIYFSYDVKMKEKGDIPEGYSVSREKKERFSLILESASTNQTSMYLCASSFSMGSQPQHFGDGTRLSIL.

This clonotype was recorded at least ten times. This sequence joins TRBV2 and TRBJ1-2; no definite D call. Trimming stripped 2 bases from V and 2 bases from J, with 6 bases between. The germline V gene encodes CDR1 SNHLY and CDR2 FYNNEI. This CDR3 contains 13 residues. CDR3 sequence reads: CASSEQRNYGYTF. The CDR3 region has the DNA TGTGCCAGCAGTGAACAGCGGAACTATGGCTACACCTTC.

The V gene is TRBV28, the J gene TRBJ2-1; D is perhaps TRBD2 (6 bases). V was shortened by 6 bases and J by 11 bases, with 14 bases between the two germline ends. In germline, CDR1 is MDHEN, CDR2 SYDVKM. The CDR3 runs to 12 residues. DNA of the CDR3: TGTGCCAGCAGAGCGGGCACGGGACAGCAGTTCTTC. Protein: CASRAGTGQQFF.

This clonotype was seen a few times. This sequence may be a read error, since a much larger clone differs from it by one base. V is TRBV6-1 and J is TRBJ1-1; a weak D match, TRBD1 (5 bases). Germline V gives CDR1 MNHNS, CDR2 SASEGT. There are 11 residues in the CDR3. The CDR3 here is CASNVRGEALF. CDR3 coding DNA: TGTGCCAGCAATGTTAGGGGTGAAGCTCTCTTT.

This clonotype was picked up a small number of times. The chain has TRBV7-9 and TRBJ2-4, with 9 bases aligning to TRBD1. After removal of 5 bases from V and 7 bases from J, the junction contained 9 bases not matched to a gene. Germline V gene lookup returns CDR1 SEHNR and CDR2 FQNEAQ (reference sequence). This CDR3 has 15 amino acids. The CDR3 DNA follows: TGTGCCAGCAGCCACGGACAGGGGAGGCGGAACATTCAGTACTTC. Its protein is CASSHGQGRRNIQYF.

The table lists this clonotype with many counts. The CDR3 DNA is TGTGCCAGCAGCCCCCCCCGGGGTTTGAACACTGAAGCTTTCTTT. Translation gives CASSPPRGLNTEAFF. The rearrangement uses TRBV11-2 and TRBJ1-1; D gene unclear. Germline CDR1 is SGHAT and CDR2 is FQNNGV. The ends were cut back, 5 bases at V and 0 bases at J, with 13 bases in the middle. The CDR3 is 15 residues long.

This clonotype has just a few counts. The chain has TRBV6-4 and TRBJ1-1; D is unclear. The CDR3 runs to 11 residues. Trimming took 9 bases from V and 4 from J, leaving 9 bases between them. Germline lookup yields CDR1 MRHNA and CDR2 SNTAGT. Here the CDR3 reads CARGRVTEAFF. CDR3 in DNA: TGTGCCAGGGGGAGAGTCACTGAAGCTTTCTTT.